This T cell receptor (beta chain) was sequenced during a study of blood T cells in healthy people across ages. With a J-beta primer mix and a sample-barcoded 5' primer, a second PCR ran 7 to 11 cycles. MiXCR was run by TCRdb on the 5' RACE reads, yielding one entry per CDR3 protein. Among more than 800,000 distinct CDR3 sequences listed, 40% to 45% were seen once. Isolating PBMCs gave at least 6.5 million of these cells per sample. General observations from the study: Researchers report that TCR beta diversity correlated strongly with naive T cell percentage. In the absence of known donor CMV status, changes in expanded clonotypes were possibly confounded.

The CDR3 runs 16 residues. Germline V gene sequence: CDR1 SGHTA, CDR2 FQGNSA. Regarding this clonotype: The antigen remains undetermined.

The chain links TRBV7-2 to TRBJ2-1, with 7 bases matching TRBD2. With the DNA end fitting TRBJ2-7 better, the J assignment may be wrong. This sequence was found in a woman in her fifties or sixties in good health. The sample consisted of blood. CDR3 nucleotides: TGTGCCAGCAGCCTCCTCTCTAGCGGCGCCTACAATGAGCAGTACTTC. Its protein is CASSLLSSGAYNEQYF.